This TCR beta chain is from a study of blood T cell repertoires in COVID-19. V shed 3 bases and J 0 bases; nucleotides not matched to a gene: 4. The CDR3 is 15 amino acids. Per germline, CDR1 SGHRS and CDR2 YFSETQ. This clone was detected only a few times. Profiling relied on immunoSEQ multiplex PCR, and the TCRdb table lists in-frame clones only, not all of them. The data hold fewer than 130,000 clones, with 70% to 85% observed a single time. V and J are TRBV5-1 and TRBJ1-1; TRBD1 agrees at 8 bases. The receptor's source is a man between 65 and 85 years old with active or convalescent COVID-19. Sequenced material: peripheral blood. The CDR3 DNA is TGCGCCAGCAGCTCTGGGACAGGAATGAACACTGAAGCTTTCTTT. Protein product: CASSSGTGMNTEAFF.